The table lists the clone carrying this T cell receptor beta chain with many counts. Its antigen is unknown. Profiled with immunoSEQ multiplex PCR; TCRdb holds only in-frame clones, not every one. The sample contains roughly 25,000 clones, about 70% of which appear only once. About 17-50 mg of tumor tissue was diced per sample. The data are from a study of early stage breast cancer tumors. V was pared by 0 bases and J by 6 bases, with 9 bases between. CDR3 size: 12 residues. Germline CDR1 is SQVTM and CDR2 is ANQGSEA. Study-wide findings and caveats: Functional markers like CD4, CD8 and FOXP3 were missed in bulk sequencing. Compared with adjacent normal breast, tumors showed 2 to 2.5-fold denser, more clonal T cells. Most shared enriched TCRB sequences were commonly generated ones.

The chain recombines TRBV29-1 with TRBJ2-7, with D perhaps TRBD1 (5 bases). This TCR derives from a person aged 55 to 69 with breast cancer. The specimen sequenced was breast tumor tissue. The chain's CDR3 is CSVEDQGAEQYF. The CDR3 DNA is TGCAGCGTTGAAGATCAAGGGGCCGAGCAGTACTTC.